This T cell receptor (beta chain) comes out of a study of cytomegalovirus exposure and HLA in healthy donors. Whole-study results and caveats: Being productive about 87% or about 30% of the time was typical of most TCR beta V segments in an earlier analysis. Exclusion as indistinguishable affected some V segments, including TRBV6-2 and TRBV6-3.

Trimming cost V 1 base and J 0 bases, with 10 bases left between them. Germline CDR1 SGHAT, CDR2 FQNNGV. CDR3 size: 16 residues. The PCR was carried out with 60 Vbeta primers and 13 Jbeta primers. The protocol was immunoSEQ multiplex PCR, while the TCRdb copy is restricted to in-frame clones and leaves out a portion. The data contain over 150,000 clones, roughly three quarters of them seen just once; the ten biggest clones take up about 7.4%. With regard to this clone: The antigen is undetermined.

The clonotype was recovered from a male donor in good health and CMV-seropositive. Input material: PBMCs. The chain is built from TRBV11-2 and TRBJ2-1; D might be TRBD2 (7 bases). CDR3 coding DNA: TGTGCCAGCAGCTTAGCCCGGGGGGCCTCCTACAATGAGCAGTTCTTC. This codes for CASSLARGASYNEQFF. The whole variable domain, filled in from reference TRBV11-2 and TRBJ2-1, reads EAGVAQSPRYKIIEKRQSVAFWCNPISGHATLYWYQQILGQGPKLLIQFQNNGVVDDSQLPKDRFSAERLKGVDSTLKIQPAKLEDSAVYLCASSLARGASYNEQFFGPGTRLTVL.